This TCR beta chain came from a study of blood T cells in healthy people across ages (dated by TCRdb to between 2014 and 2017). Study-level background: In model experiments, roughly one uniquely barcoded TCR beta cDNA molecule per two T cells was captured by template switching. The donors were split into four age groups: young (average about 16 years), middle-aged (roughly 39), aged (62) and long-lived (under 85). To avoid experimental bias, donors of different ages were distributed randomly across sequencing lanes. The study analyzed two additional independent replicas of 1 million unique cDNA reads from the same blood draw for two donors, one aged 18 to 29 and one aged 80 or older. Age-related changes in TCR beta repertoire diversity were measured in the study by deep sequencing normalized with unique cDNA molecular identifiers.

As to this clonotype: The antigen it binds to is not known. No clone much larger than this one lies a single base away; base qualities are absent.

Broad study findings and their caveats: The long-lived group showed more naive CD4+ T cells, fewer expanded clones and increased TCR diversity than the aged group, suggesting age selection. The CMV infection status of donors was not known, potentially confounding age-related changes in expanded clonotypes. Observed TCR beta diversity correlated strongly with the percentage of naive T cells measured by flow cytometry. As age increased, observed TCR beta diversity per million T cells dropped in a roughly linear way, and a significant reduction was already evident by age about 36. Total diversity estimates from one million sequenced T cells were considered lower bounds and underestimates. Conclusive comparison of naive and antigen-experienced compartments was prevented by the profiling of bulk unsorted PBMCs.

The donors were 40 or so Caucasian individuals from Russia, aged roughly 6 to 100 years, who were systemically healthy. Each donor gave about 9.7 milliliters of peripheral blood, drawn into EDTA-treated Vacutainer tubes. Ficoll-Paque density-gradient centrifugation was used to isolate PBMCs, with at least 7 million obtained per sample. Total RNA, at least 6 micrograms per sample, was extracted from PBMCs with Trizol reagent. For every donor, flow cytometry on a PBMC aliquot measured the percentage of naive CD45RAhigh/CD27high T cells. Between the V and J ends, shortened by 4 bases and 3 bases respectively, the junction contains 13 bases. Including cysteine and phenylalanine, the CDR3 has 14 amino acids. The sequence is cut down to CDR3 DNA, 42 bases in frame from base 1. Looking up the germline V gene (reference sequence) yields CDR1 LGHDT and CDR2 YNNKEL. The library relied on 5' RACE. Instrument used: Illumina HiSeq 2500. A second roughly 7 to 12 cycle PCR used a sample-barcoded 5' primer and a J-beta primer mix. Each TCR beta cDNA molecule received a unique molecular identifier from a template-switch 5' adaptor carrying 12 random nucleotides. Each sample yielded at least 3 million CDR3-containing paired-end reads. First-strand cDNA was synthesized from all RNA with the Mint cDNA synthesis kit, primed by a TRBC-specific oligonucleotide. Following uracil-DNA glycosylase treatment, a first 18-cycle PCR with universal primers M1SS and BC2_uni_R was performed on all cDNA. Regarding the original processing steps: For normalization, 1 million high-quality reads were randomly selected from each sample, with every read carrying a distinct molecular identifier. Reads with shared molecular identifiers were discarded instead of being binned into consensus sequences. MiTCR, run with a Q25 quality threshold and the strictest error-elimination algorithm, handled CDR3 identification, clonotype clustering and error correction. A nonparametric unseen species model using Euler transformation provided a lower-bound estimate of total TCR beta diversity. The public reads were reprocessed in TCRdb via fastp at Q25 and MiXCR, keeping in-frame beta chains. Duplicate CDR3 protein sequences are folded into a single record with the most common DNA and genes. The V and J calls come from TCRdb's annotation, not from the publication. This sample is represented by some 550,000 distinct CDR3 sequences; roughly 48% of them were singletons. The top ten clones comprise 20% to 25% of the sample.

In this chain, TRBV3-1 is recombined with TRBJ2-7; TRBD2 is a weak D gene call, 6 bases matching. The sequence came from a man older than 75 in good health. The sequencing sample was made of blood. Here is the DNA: TGTGCCAGCAGCCTGGGGGGACCCGTCTACGAGCAGTACTTC. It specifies CASSLGGPVYEQYF.